This is a list of T cell receptor beta chains from one sample in a study of blood T cells in healthy people across ages. TCRdb used MiXCR to reprocess the 5' RACE reads, holding one entry per CDR3 protein. Among approximately 350,000 distinct CDR3 sequences, 45% to 60% were seen once, and the ten largest hold roughly 51%. The sequencing sample was made of blood. The receptors come from a man in his sixties in good health. CDR3s include the opening cysteine and the closing phenylalanine or tryptophan. A D gene is named only where the DNA matches it firmly. Only some rows state a clone size, as once, few, many or a class for expanded clones.

J gene	clone size	V gene	D gene	CDR3 protein	CDR3 DNA
TRBJ1-2	-	TRBV20-1	-	CSASDLYGYTF	TGCAGTGCTAGCGACCTTTATGGCTACACCTTC
TRBJ1-5	-	TRBV20-1	-	CSAVRDGNQPQHF	TGCAGTGCTGTCCGGGACGGCAATCAGCCCCAGCATTTT
TRBJ1-5	-	TRBV12-3/TRBV12-4	-	CASSLFTDSNQPQHF	TGTGCCAGCAGCCTTTTCACGGATAGCAATCAGCCCCAGCATTTT
TRBJ2-4	-	TRBV11-2	-	CASSSGPTSLAKNIQYF	TGTGCCAGCAGCTCGGGACCAACTTCCTTAGCCAAAAACATTCAGTACTTC
TRBJ1-1	-	TRBV25-1	-	CASRDAVVQGWAEAFF	TGTGCCAGCAGGGACGCCGTTGTTCAAGGGTGGGCTGAAGCTTTCTTT
TRBJ2-7	-	TRBV10-1	-	CASSEWESYEQYF	TGCGCCAGCAGTGAGTGGGAATCCTACGAGCAGTACTTC
TRBJ2-2	-	TRBV9	TRBD2	CASSVGTSFNTGELFF	TGTGCCAGCAGCGTAGGGACTAGCTTTAACACCGGGGAGCTGTTTTTT
TRBJ2-7	-	TRBV4-2	-	CASSQDHGSYEQYF	TGTGCCAGCAGCCAAGATCACGGCTCCTACGAGCAGTACTTC
TRBJ2-7	-	TRBV12-3/TRBV12-4	TRBD2	CASSLKTSSEQYF	TGTGCCAGCAGTTTAAAGACTAGCTCGGAGCAGTACTTC
TRBJ2-1	few	TRBV5-1	-	CASSFGQFF	TGCGCCAGCAGCTTTGGCCAGTTCTTC